A selection of T cell receptor beta chains follows, all from one sample in a study of blood T cells in healthy people across ages. TCRdb itself ran the 5' RACE reads through MiXCR, one entry per CDR3 protein. The sample yields hundreds of thousands of distinct CDR3 sequences, about 62% seen once. The sample taken for sequencing was blood. These receptors were taken from a man under 40 in good health. CDR3s include the opening cysteine and the closing phenylalanine or tryptophan. The order of the fields is clone size, CDR3 length, V gene, J gene, CDR3 protein. Clone sizes are given selectively: once, few, many, or a class where the clone is expanded.

.	14	TRBV7-2	.	CASSFDRGINEQFF
.	15	TRBV7-9	TRBJ2-5	CASRESGRREETQYF
.	13	TRBV6-2/TRBV6-3	.	CASSARDLNEQYF
.	16	TRBV20-1	TRBJ1-5	CSASRPRTDSNQPQHF
.	16	TRBV7-9	TRBJ2-3	CAISESGSAPSDTQYF
once	15	TRBV20-1	TRBJ2-3	CSATLGTTSRSTQYF
once	19	TRBV7-9	TRBJ1-4	CASSLRRGEFLRANEKLFF
.	16	TRBV7-6	TRBJ1-2	CASSPEYRGANYGYTF
.	14	TRBV9	TRBJ2-7	CASSVGGVSYEQYF
.	15	TRBV11-2	TRBJ1-1	CASSLHEGLGTEAFF
.	14	TRBV27	TRBJ2-7	CASTDLGGDYEQYF
.	14	TRBV20-1	TRBJ2-5	CSAERTGLQETQYF
.	14	TRBV30	TRBJ2-7	CAWSVGSKSYEQYF
.	14	TRBV6-6	TRBJ2-7	CASTIRDGGYEQYF
once	11	TRBV6-5	TRBJ2-1	CASSNFAEQFF
few	14	TRBV5-1	TRBJ1-2	CASSLRTDPYGYTF
few	16	TRBV7-2	TRBJ2-3	CASSLQAGMVADTQYF
few	13	TRBV29-1	TRBJ2-4	CSVGGAGENIQYF
.	13	TRBV20-1	.	CSARVTATGEQYF
.	12	TRBV29-1	TRBJ2-1	CSVEDRWSEQFF